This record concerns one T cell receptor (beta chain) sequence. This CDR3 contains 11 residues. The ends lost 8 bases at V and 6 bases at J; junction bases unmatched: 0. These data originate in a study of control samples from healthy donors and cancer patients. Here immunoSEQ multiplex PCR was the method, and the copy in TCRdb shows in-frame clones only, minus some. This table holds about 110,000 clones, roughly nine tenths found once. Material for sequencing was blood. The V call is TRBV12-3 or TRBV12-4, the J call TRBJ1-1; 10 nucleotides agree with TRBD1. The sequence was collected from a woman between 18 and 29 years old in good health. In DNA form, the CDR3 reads TGTGCCAGCGGGACAGGGGCTGAAGCTTTCTTT. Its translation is CASGTGAEAFF.